The TCR beta chain under discussion was sequenced for a study of T-cell memory formation after mild COVID-19. Study-level points and caveats: Most CD4+ clones that shrank were in CM and EM, while CD8+ ones turned up in EMRA. Later expanders leaned CD4+, whereas clones that contracted between day 15 and 85 were balanced CD4/CD8. Some responding clones appeared in pre-infection memory, suggesting cross-reactive memory joined.

5'RACE primed at constant segments yielded TCR alpha and TCR beta cDNA libraries bearing sample barcodes and UMIs. Each CDR3 protein is one row after TCRdb ran MiXCR on the 5' RACE reads. This sample has around 340,000 distinct CDR3 sequences; over 10% occur once, and the top ten carry about 22%. The CDR3 sequence is 15 residues long. Losses at the gene ends were 8 bases for V and 6 bases for J; bases not matched to a gene: 11. CDR1 SGHVS and CDR2 FQNEAQ come from the germline V gene. With respect to this clonotype: Its antigen is currently unknown.

The sample comprised PBMCs or a T cell subset sorted from them (not recorded which). The receptor was isolated from a young man who had mild COVID-19 (a few samples of this study predate the infection). Cell type and time point are not known. The V and J genes are TRBV7-8 and TRBJ2-2, with 8 bases aligning to TRBD1. The CDR3 DNA reads TGTGCCAGCCGGGGCGGACAGGGAATGGCCGGGGAGCTGTTTTTT. Protein sequence: CASRGGQGMAGELFF. Full variable domain (outside the CDR3, taken from reference TRBV7-8 and TRBJ2-2): GAGVSQSPRYKVAKRGQDVALRCDPISGHVSLFWYQQALGQGPEFLTYFQNEAQLDKSGLPSDRFFAERPEGSVSTLKIQRTQQEDSAVYLCASRGGQGMAGELFFGEGSRLTVL.